The 2 T cell receptor beta chains given below trace back to one sample, sequenced in a study of T-cell reconstitution after alpha-beta-depleted transplantation in children. It was with unique molecular identifiers that the TCRbeta library was prepared. TCRdb re-analysed the PCR reads in MiXCR, keeping a single row per CDR3 protein. The repertoire holds about 980,000 distinct CDR3 sequences, with under 30% as singletons. The sample consisted of PBMCs, mostly from graft donor cells, taken 360 days after TCRalphabeta/CD19-depleted stem cell transplant. The receptors here all came from a boy under three years old who had a stem cell transplant for SCID, so the T cells may come from the graft donor.

This clonotype was counted between two and nine times. This chain uses TRBV5-1 with TRBJ1-3; 7 bases line up with TRBD1. J lost 4 bases, V lost 2 bases, and 15 bases had no gene match. CDR1 and CDR2 (germline): SGHRS, YFSETQ. The CDR3 is 18 residues long. The CDR3 DNA sequence: TGCGCCAGCAGCTTCGCCCCCAACAGGGGCAATTGGGGAAACACCATATATTTT. Translation: CASSFAPNRGNWGNTIYF. The full variable domain, with the rest looked up from reference TRBV5-1 and TRBJ1-3, is KAGVTQTPRYLIKTRGQQVTLSCSPISGHRSVSWYQQTPGQGLQFLFEYFSETQRNKGNFPGRFSGRQFSNSRSEMNVSTLELGDSALYLCASSFAPNRGNWGNTIYFGEGSWLTVV.

This clonotype was detected a few times. The chain combines TRBV4-1 with TRBJ1-1; D is possibly TRBD1 (5 bases). Germline CDR1 and CDR2: MGHRA and YSYEKL. This CDR3 is 16 amino acids long. V lost 4 bases and J 2 bases, leaving 17 bases between the germline ends. The chain's CDR3 is CASSPPDSIFNTEAFF. In nucleotides, the CDR3 is TGCGCCAGCAGCCCCCCCGACAGCATCTTTAACACTGAAGCTTTCTTT.